This T cell receptor (beta chain) was retrieved from a study of response to subunit inactivated influenza vaccine. Notes on the study in general: The authors proposed limited new T cell recruitment per seasonal influenza vaccination.

The ends lost 5 bases at V and 7 bases at J; junction bases unmatched: 9. This CDR3 has 15 amino acids. About this clonotype: Its antigen is currently unknown.

TCRdb itself ran the RT-PCR reads through MiXCR, one entry per CDR3 protein. This sample yields roughly 570,000 distinct CDR3 sequences, of which roughly 13% are seen a single time; around 13% belongs to the top ten. Sequencing used PBMCs from blood, obtained 40 to 50 days after vaccination. This TCR derives from a man in his fifties or sixties who received an inactivated influenza vaccine. This sequence joins TRBV12-3 or TRBV12-4 and TRBJ1-2; TRBD1 matches at 11 bases. CDR3 sequence (DNA): TGTGCCAGCAGTACGCGGACAGGGGGCGTTGGTGGCTACACCTTC. This translates into CASSTRTGGVGGYTF.